A selection of T cell receptor beta chains follows, all from one sample in a study of cytomegalovirus exposure and HLA in healthy donors. Method: immunoSEQ multiplex PCR; TCRdb's copy keeps in-frame clones and lacks some. The data contain 85,000 to 90,000 clones, about 72% of them singletons. The sample was PBMCs. These TCRs come from a man aged 25-45 years in good health and CMV-seronegative. Each CDR3 is given with its conserved first and last residue. A D gene is named only where the DNA matches it firmly. Clone size is shown for a subset of rows, as once, few, many or a class of expanded clone.

abundance,v_gene,d_gene,j_gene,CDR3aa,CDR3nt
few,TRBV5-1,TRBD1,TRBJ1-1,CASSLAYTGGNTEAFF,TGCGCCAGCAGCTTGGCCTATACAGGGGGGAACACTGAAGCTTTCTTT
many,TRBV27,NA,TRBJ2-6,CASSLQTGSGANVLTF,TGTGCCAGCAGCCTTCAAACAGGCTCTGGGGCCAACGTCCTGACTTTC
NA,TRBV2,NA,TRBJ2-3,CASIGTDTQYF,TGTGCCAGCATCGGCACAGATACGCAGTATTTT
NA,TRBV28,NA,TRBJ2-6,CASSSGPWGANVLTF,TGTGCCAGCAGTAGCGGCCCCTGGGGGGCCAACGTCCTGACTTTC
few,TRBV28,TRBD2,TRBJ2-7,CASRVLAGGTYEQYF,TGTGCCAGCAGAGTACTAGCGGGAGGGACCTACGAGCAGTACTTC
NA,TRBV5-4,NA,TRBJ2-2,CASSLFSGNTGELFF,TGTGCCAGCAGCTTGTTTTCAGGGAACACCGGGGAGCTGTTTTTT
NA,TRBV19,TRBD1,TRBJ2-6,CASSPRDRGFTGANVLTF,TGTGCCAGTAGTCCACGGGACAGGGGTTTTACTGGGGCCAACGTCCTGACTTTC
NA,TRBV10-1,TRBD1,TRBJ2-2,CASSPTGMSSGELFF,TGCGCCAGCAGTCCGACAGGGATGTCATCCGGGGAGCTGTTTTTT
NA,TRBV7-2,TRBD2,TRBJ2-7,CASSLASSGGAREQYF,TGTGCCAGCAGCTTAGCATCTAGCGGGGGGGCGCGGGAGCAGTACTTC
NA,TRBV6-5,NA,TRBJ1-1,CASSYLGGGDEAFF,TGTGCCAGCAGTTACTTGGGGGGGGGCGATGAAGCTTTCTTT
NA,TRBV7-2,NA,TRBJ2-7,CASITRGGQGEQYF,TGTGCCAGCATCACACGAGGAGGGCAGGGCGAGCAGTACTTC
NA,TRBV11-2,TRBD1,TRBJ2-7,CASSLPGQSSYEQYF,TGTGCCAGCAGCTTACCGGGACAGTCATCCTACGAGCAGTACTTC
NA,TRBV4-1,NA,TRBJ2-5,CASSSYGSDQETQYF,TGCGCCAGCAGCTCCTACGGGAGCGATCAAGAGACCCAGTACTTC
NA,TRBV10-3,NA,TRBJ2-7,CAISECEQGCEQYF,TGTGCCATCAGTGAGTGCGAACAGGGTTGCGAGCAGTACTTC
NA,TRBV9,NA,TRBJ1-1,CASSVGGGMNTEAFF,TGTGCCAGCAGCGTAGGGGGAGGGATGAACACTGAAGCTTTCTTT
NA,TRBV30,TRBD2,TRBJ2-7,CAWSVLGSGAYEQYF,TGTGCCTGGAGTGTACTCGGTAGCGGGGCCTACGAGCAGTACTTC
NA,TRBV27,TRBD1,TRBJ2-7,CASSSGQGVYEQYF,TGTGCCAGCAGTTCGGGACAGGGGGTTTACGAGCAGTACTTC
few,TRBV4-2,NA,TRBJ1-5,CASSLSLARPQHF,TGTGCCAGCAGCTTGTCTTTGGCACGGCCCCAGCATTTT
NA,TRBV4-1,NA,TRBJ2-7,CASSQVPAVYEQYF,TGCGCCAGCAGCCAAGTCCCCGCAGTTTACGAGCAGTACTTC
NA,TRBV2,TRBD1,TRBJ1-3,CAGQGGSSGNTIYF,TGTGCCGGACAGGGCGGTAGCTCTGGAAACACCATATATTTT
NA,TRBV19,TRBD2,TRBJ2-3,CASSIATSGGGTDTQYF,TGTGCCAGTAGTATAGCGACTAGCGGGGGGGGCACAGATACGCAGTATTTT
once,TRBV29-1,TRBD1,TRBJ1-2,CSVGETGAGYTF,TGCAGCGTTGGTGAGACAGGGGCTGGCTACACCTTC
NA,TRBV25-1,NA,TRBJ2-3,CASRGGGTDTQYF,TGTGCCAGCAGAGGGGGGGGCACAGATACGCAGTATTTT
few,TRBV19,NA,TRBJ2-2,CASSPRRAILAGELFF,TGTGCCAGTAGTCCCAGGCGGGCAATTCTGGCCGGGGAGCTGTTTTTT
NA,TRBV5-1,NA,TRBJ1-1,CASSQRGGGTEAFF,TGCGCCAGCAGCCAGCGGGGGGGCGGGACTGAAGCTTTCTTT
NA,TRBV5-1,TRBD1,TRBJ2-1,CASSLIPGQGTSPSYNEQFF,TGCGCCAGCAGCTTGATACCGGGACAGGGCACTTCCCCGTCCTACAATGAGCAGTTCTTC
few,TRBV28,NA,TRBJ2-7,CASRNRDKPYEQYF,TGTGCCAGCAGGAACCGGGACAAACCCTACGAGCAGTACTTC
NA,TRBV4-3,NA,TRBJ2-5,CASSQEPSSGNPYQETQYF,TGCGCCAGCAGCCAAGAACCGAGTTCCGGGAACCCGTACCAAGAGACCCAGTACTTC
once,TRBV18,NA,TRBJ1-1,CASSQGNVGAFF,TGTGCCAGCTCACAGGGGAACGTCGGGGCTTTCTTT
once,TRBV10-2,NA,TRBJ2-7,CASNPAGYYEQYF,TGCGCCAGTAACCCCGCAGGATACTACGAGCAGTACTTC
NA,TRBV6-5,TRBD1,TRBJ1-1,CASSYLDRVCEAFF,TGTGCCAGCAGTTACCTTGACAGGGTTTGTGAAGCTTTCTTT
NA,TRBV7-2,NA,TRBJ2-7,CASSSIRGASSYEQYF,TGTGCCAGCAGCTCGATCCGGGGGGCGAGCTCCTACGAGCAGTACTTC
NA,TRBV29-1,TRBD2,TRBJ2-1,CSVDTSGLYEQFF,TGCAGCGTTGATACTAGCGGGCTCTATGAGCAGTTCTTC
NA,TRBV6-1,TRBD2,TRBJ2-7,CASTELAGSYEQYF,TGTGCCAGCACCGAGTTAGCGGGCTCCTACGAGCAGTACTTC
NA,TRBV5-4,NA,TRBJ1-2,CASSPSAPFTSNYGYTF,TGTGCCAGCAGCCCATCCGCCCCGTTTACTTCTAACTATGGCTACACCTTC
NA,TRBV30,NA,TRBJ1-2,CAWSTTVTSYGYTF,TGTGCCTGGAGTACGACAGTTACGAGCTATGGCTACACCTTC
NA,TRBV4-2,NA,TRBJ1-5,CASSQAAGPRHF,TGTGCCAGCAGCCAAGCTGCGGGGCCGCGGCATTTT
NA,TRBV2,TRBD1,TRBJ1-5,CASRDRVIGNQPQHF,TGTGCCAGCAGGGACAGGGTAATCGGCAATCAGCCCCAGCATTTT
NA,TRBV30,TRBD2,TRBJ2-1,CAWTLGLAAYNEQFF,TGTGCCTGGACCCTAGGACTAGCCGCCTACAATGAGCAGTTCTTC
NA,TRBV7-9,TRBD1,TRBJ1-1,CASSPRQGAEAFF,TGTGCCAGCAGCCCCAGACAGGGCGCTGAAGCTTTCTTT
NA,TRBV7-9,TRBD1,TRBJ1-2,CASSLRQGRALPYGYTF,TGTGCCAGCAGCCTTCGACAGGGGAGAGCCCTGCCCTATGGCTACACCTTC
NA,TRBV29-1,NA,TRBJ1-1,CSVRGSGTEAFF,TGCAGCGTTAGGGGGAGTGGAACTGAAGCTTTCTTT
NA,TRBV19,TRBD1,TRBJ1-2,CASTQQGAPGYTF,TGTGCCAGTACTCAACAGGGGGCGCCCGGCTACACCTTC
NA,TRBV7-2,TRBD2,TRBJ2-7,CASSPPGLAYEQYF,TGTGCCAGCAGCCCTCCCGGACTAGCCTACGAGCAGTACTTC
NA,TRBV30,NA,TRBJ1-5,CAWSHSGYRQPQHF,TGTGCCTGGAGCCATTCAGGGTACAGACAGCCCCAGCATTTT
NA,TRBV7-7,NA,TRBJ2-7,CASSLGLEDEQYF,TGTGCTAGCAGCTTAGGGCTCGAGGACGAGCAGTACTTC
NA,TRBV4-1,TRBD1,TRBJ1-5,CASSQVFGQGIIGNQPQHF,TGCGCCAGCAGCCAAGTGTTTGGACAGGGAATTATTGGCAATCAGCCCCAGCATTTT
few,TRBV28,TRBD1,TRBJ1-3,CASSSPGQSSGNTIYF,TGTGCCAGCAGTTCCCCGGGACAGAGCTCTGGAAACACCATATATTTT
NA,TRBV28,NA,TRBJ1-5,CASSLYGRYSNQPQHF,TGTGCCAGCAGTTTATACGGGAGGTATAGCAATCAGCCCCAGCATTTT
NA,TRBV18,TRBD1,TRBJ1-5,CASSWDRGNNQPQHF,TGTGCCAGCTCCTGGGACAGGGGGAACAATCAGCCCCAGCATTTT
NA,TRBV30,TRBD1,TRBJ2-2,CAWDRVGTGELFF,TGTGCCTGGGACAGGGTGGGCACCGGGGAGCTGTTTTTT